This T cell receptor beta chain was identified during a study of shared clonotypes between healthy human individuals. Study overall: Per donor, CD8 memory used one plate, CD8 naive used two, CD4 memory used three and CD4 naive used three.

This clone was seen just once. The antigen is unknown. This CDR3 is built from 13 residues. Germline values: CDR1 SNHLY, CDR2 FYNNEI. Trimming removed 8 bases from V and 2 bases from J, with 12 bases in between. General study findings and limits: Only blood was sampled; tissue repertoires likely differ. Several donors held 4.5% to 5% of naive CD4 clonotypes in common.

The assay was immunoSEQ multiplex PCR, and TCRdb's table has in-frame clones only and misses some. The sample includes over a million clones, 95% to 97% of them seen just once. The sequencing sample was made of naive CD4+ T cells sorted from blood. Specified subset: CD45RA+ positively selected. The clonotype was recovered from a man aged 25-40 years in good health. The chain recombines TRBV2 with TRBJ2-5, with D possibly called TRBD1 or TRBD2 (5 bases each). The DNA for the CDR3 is TGTGCCAGCTTCCGGGACCAACAAGAGACCCAGTACTTC. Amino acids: CASFRDQQETQYF.